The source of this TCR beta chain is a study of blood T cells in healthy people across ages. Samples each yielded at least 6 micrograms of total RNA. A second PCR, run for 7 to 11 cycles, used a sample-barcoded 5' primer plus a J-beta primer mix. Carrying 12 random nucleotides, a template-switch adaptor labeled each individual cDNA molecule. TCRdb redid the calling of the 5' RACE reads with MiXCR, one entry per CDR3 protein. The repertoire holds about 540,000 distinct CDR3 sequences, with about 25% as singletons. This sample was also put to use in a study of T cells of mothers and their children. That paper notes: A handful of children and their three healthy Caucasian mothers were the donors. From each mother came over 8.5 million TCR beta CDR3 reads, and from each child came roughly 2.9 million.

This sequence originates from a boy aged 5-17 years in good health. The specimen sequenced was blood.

The CDR3 region is CASSPIMTGKTMNTEAFF. The DNA for the CDR3 is TGTGCCAGCAGCCCGATTATGACAGGCAAGACTATGAACACTGAAGCTTTCTTT. The V and J genes are TRBV5-4 and TRBJ1-1; maybe TRBD1 (6 bases). The CDR3 has 18 residues. V shed 4 bases and J shed 0 bases, with 22 bases lying between them. Germline assignment: CDR1 SGHNT and CDR2 YYREEE (reference sequence). The full variable domain, with the rest looked up from reference TRBV5-4 and TRBJ1-1, is ETGVTQSPTHLIKTRGQQVTLRCSSQSGHNTVSWYQQALGQGPQFIFQYYREEENGRGNFPPRFSGLQFPNYSSELNVNALELDDSALYLCASSPIMTGKTMNTEAFFGQGTRLTVV.